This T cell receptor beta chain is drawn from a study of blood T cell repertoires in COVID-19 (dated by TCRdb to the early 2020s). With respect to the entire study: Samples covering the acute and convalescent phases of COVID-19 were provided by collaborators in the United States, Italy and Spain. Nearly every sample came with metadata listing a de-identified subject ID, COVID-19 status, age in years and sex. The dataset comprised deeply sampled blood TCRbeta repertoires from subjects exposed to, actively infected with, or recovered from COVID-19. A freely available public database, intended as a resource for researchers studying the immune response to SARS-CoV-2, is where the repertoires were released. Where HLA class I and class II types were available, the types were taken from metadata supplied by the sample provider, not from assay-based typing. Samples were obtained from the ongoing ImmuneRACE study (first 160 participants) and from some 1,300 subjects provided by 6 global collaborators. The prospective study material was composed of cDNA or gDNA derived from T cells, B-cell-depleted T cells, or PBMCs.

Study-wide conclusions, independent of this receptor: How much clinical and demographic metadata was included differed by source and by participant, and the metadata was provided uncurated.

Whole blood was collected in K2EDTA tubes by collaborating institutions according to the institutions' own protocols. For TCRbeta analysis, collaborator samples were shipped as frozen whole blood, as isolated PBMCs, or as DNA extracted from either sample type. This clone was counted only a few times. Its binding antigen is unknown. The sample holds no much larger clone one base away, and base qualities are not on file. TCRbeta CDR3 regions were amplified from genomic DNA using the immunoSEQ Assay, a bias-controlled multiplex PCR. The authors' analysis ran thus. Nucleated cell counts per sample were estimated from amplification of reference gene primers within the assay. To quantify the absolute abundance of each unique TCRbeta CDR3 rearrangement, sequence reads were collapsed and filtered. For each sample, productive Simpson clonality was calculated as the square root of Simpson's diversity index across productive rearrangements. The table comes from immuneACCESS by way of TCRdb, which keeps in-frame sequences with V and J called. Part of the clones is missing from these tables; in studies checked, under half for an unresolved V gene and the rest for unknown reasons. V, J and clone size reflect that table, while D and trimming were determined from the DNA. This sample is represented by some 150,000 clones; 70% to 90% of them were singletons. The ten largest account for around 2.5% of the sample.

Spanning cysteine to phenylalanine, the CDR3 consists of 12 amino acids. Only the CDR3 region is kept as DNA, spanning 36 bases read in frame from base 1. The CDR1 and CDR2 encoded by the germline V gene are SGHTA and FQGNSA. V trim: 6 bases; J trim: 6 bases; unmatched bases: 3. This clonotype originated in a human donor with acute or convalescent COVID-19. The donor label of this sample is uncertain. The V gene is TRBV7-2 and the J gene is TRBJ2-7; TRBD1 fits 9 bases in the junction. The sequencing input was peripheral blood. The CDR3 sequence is CASRPTGGEQYF. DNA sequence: TGTGCCAGCAGGCCGACAGGGGGCGAGCAGTACTTC.